These T cell receptor beta chains were read from a single sample in a study of cytomegalovirus exposure and HLA in healthy donors. Using immunoSEQ multiplex PCR, the repertoire was profiled, and TCRdb retains in-frame clones only, with some absent. The sample has around 82,000 clones; 78% are singletons. Sequencing used PBMCs. These receptors were taken from a male donor in good health and CMV-seropositive. The conserved cysteine and the conserved F or W are not part of the CDR3 here. Each record gives: clone size, V gene, J gene, CDR3 length, CDR3 protein. The size entry is marked missing in some rows and otherwise reads once, few, many or a size class.

abundance: .; v_gene: TRBV7-2; j_gene: TRBJ2-5; len: 12; CDR3aa: ASSLGGGRETQY
abundance: .; v_gene: TRBV19; j_gene: TRBJ2-6; len: 13; CDR3aa: ASNIGGAGANVLT
abundance: .; v_gene: TRBV11-2; j_gene: TRBJ2-5; len: 12; CDR3aa: ASSLGTVQETQY
abundance: few; v_gene: TRBV18; j_gene: TRBJ1-1; len: 11; CDR3aa: ASSPTENTEAF
abundance: .; v_gene: TRBV6-1; j_gene: TRBJ2-3; len: 10; CDR3aa: ASSANPPAQY
abundance: few; v_gene: TRBV19; j_gene: TRBJ1-4; len: 9; CDR3aa: ATRGGDKLF
abundance: few; v_gene: TRBV5-8; j_gene: TRBJ2-7; len: 10; CDR3aa: ASSPYKYEQY
abundance: once; v_gene: TRBV27; j_gene: TRBJ2-3; len: 14; CDR3aa: ASSRGTSGIVDTQY
abundance: .; v_gene: TRBV7-8; j_gene: TRBJ2-5; len: 12; CDR3aa: ASSNYGGSETQY
abundance: .; v_gene: TRBV27; j_gene: .; len: 12; CDR3aa: ASSFGGAAYEQY
abundance: .; v_gene: TRBV19; j_gene: TRBJ2-4; len: 12; CDR3aa: ASRGLAIKNIQY
abundance: once; v_gene: TRBV7-2; j_gene: TRBJ1-4; len: 13; CDR3aa: ASSPNQGTNEKLF
abundance: .; v_gene: TRBV7-3; j_gene: TRBJ2-1; len: 13; CDR3aa: ASSLAGVVGNEQF
abundance: .; v_gene: TRBV21-1; j_gene: TRBJ2-7; len: 14; CDR3aa: ASSKEDAGVSYEQY
abundance: .; v_gene: TRBV7-9; j_gene: TRBJ2-1; len: 12; CDR3aa: ASSAPSLRGYEF
abundance: .; v_gene: TRBV6-5; j_gene: TRBJ1-1; len: 9; CDR3aa: ASSWNTEAF
abundance: .; v_gene: TRBV15; j_gene: TRBJ2-3; len: 14; CDR3aa: ATILHVGGTTDTQY
abundance: .; v_gene: TRBV27; j_gene: TRBJ1-5; len: 14; CDR3aa: ASSPIGGISNQPQH
abundance: few; v_gene: TRBV25-1; j_gene: TRBJ2-7; len: 11; CDR3aa: ASGGGVSYEQY
abundance: .; v_gene: TRBV27; j_gene: TRBJ1-5; len: 12; CDR3aa: ASSKRGPHEPQH
abundance: .; v_gene: TRBV10-2; j_gene: TRBJ2-7; len: 9; CDR3aa: ASSRGYEQY
abundance: .; v_gene: TRBV7-2; j_gene: TRBJ2-7; len: 13; CDR3aa: ASSLSGTSVPEQY
abundance: .; v_gene: TRBV7-9; j_gene: TRBJ1-2; len: 14; CDR3aa: ASSHRVGARNYGYT
abundance: once; v_gene: TRBV6-6; j_gene: TRBJ2-7; len: 12; CDR3aa: ASSSARTGWEQY
abundance: .; v_gene: TRBV4-3; j_gene: TRBJ2-7; len: 11; CDR3aa: ASSPSAGFEQY